The next 3 T cell receptor beta chains were all read from a single sample in a study of T cell changes during pregnancy in multiple sclerosis. Clones were sequenced by immunoSEQ multiplex PCR, and TCRdb holds only the in-frame ones, with some missing. The data show approximately 60,000 clones, 75% to 95% seen once. The sample in question was peripheral blood, obtained before pregnancy. All receptors derive from a female donor with multiple sclerosis, enrolled in a pregnancy study.

The chain has TRBV29-1 and TRBJ2-3; D is perhaps TRBD1 (5 bases). Germline values: CDR1 SQVTM, CDR2 ANQGSEA. V was cut by 5 bases and J by 4 bases, with 10 bases left in between. This CDR3 has 12 residues. The CDR3 sequence: CSVTTGADTQYF. Written as DNA, the CDR3 is TGCAGCGTTACAACAGGCGCAGATACGCAGTATTTT.

This sequence joins TRBV18 and TRBJ2-1, with D perhaps TRBD2 (6 bases). The CDR3 contains 12 residues. The germline V and J ends were trimmed by 6 bases and 8 bases, with 11 bases remaining between them. Germline CDR1 KGHSH, CDR2 LQKENI. CDR3 DNA sequence: TGTGCCAGCTCCCAATCGGGGGATGAGCAGTTCTTC. Its protein product is CASSQSGDEQFF.

This chain connects TRBV27 to TRBJ2-7; 11 bases are shared with TRBD1. CDR1 MNHEY and CDR2 SMNVEV come from the germline V gene (reference sequence). The V gene end was trimmed by 7 bases and the J gene end by 2 bases; junction bases not matched to a gene: 10. There are 16 residues in the CDR3. This CDR3 reads CASIPLRDRGTYEQYF. The CDR3, as DNA: TGTGCCAGCATCCCCCTCCGGGACAGGGGGACCTACGAGCAGTACTTC.